This T cell receptor beta chain was captured by sequencing in a study of OX40 agonist ivuxolimab in advanced cancers. Broadly, across the study: Ivuxolimab was a fully human IgG2 agonistic monoclonal antibody targeting the costimulatory receptor OX40 (CD134). Intravenous ivuxolimab was administered to patients every 2 weeks at six dose levels: 0.01, 0.1, 0.3, 1.5, 3 and 10 mg/kg. Of the 50 to 55 patients in dose escalation, 19 had hepatocellular carcinoma, about 15 had melanoma, 9 had renal cell carcinoma and 9 had head and neck cancer. In the dose-escalation cohort, roughly 80% of patients were male, and the mean age was approximately 55 years, with a range of roughly 23 to 85. Patients were allowed to have had prior anti-PD-1, anti-PD-L1 or anti-CTLA-4 therapy, and 30% to 40% of the dose-escalation patients had previously received checkpoint inhibitors. Partial responses were achieved by three dose-escalation patients, of whom one had hepatocellular carcinoma and two had cutaneous melanoma. Peripheral TCRbeta sequencing aimed to test whether ivuxolimab altered TCR sequence diversity and caused clonal T-cell expansion. The paper describes the monotherapy dose-escalation part (N = 52 patients) of the phase I trial of ivuxolimab.

Genomic DNA was extracted from sorted cells for sequencing of the TCRbeta CDR3 region. The immunoSEQ Assay was used for sequencing of TCRbeta CDR3 regions. Not all clones reach the TCRdb copy of this immuneACCESS table, which keeps in-frame sequences only. Checked studies attribute under half of the gap to unresolved V genes and leave the rest unexplained. The sample table records about 93,000 clones; under 95% of these occur just once. The ten largest clones represent about 2.6% of the sample. Patients with a history of autoimmune disease or receiving systemic immunosuppression were excluded from the trial. Peripheral blood for TCR sequencing was collected from all dose cohorts at baseline, on cycle 4 day 1, and on cycle 7 day 1. Samples came from an open-label, multicenter, first-in-human phase I dose-escalation trial of ivuxolimab. The trial enrolled adults with locally advanced or metastatic head and neck squamous cell, hepatocellular, melanoma or renal cell carcinoma. CD4+ and CD8+ T cells were sorted separately from peripheral blood before TCR sequencing.

With regard to this clone: Its antigen is not yet known. Base qualities are not at hand, and no much larger clone is one base apart.

What the work shows at the level of the full study, not this receptor alone: On average, CD8+ T cells showed more expanded clones than CD4+ T cells after ivuxolimab. At doses of 0.1 to 3.0 mg/kg, clonal expansion of both CD4+ and CD8+ blood T cells was observed from baseline to week 6. The antigen specificity of the clonally expanded peripheral T cells was not determined. Low levels of normalized T-cell clonal expansion were also seen in some nonresponding patients. Partial responders in the 0.1-3.0 mg/kg groups had among the lowest normalized peripheral clonal expansion, especially among CD8+ T cells.

The source was CD4+ or CD8+ T cells sorted from blood, collected in a trial of the OX40 agonist ivuxolimab. This clonotype originated in an adult with an advanced solid tumor such as melanoma, head and neck, liver or kidney cancer.

CDR3 region: CASSPGGSYGYTF. The DNA sequence reads TGTGCCAGCAGCCCGGGGGGGAGCTATGGCTACACCTTC. The chain is assembled from TRBV7-2 and TRBJ1-2; possibly the D gene is TRBD1, per 5 matching bases. The CDR3, cysteine through phenylalanine, is 13 amino acids long. The CDR3 DNA has 39 bases and is translated from base 1. Via the germline V gene, CDR1 is SGHTA and CDR2 FQGNSA. V was cut back by 5 bases and J by 4 bases, leaving a gap of 11 bases between them.